This is a list of T cell receptor beta chains from one sample in a study of cytomegalovirus exposure and HLA in healthy donors. Profiled with immunoSEQ multiplex PCR; TCRdb holds only in-frame clones, not every one. This table has tens of thousands of clones, over 65% appearing once. Sequenced: PBMCs. The receptors here all came from a man aged 35 to 55 in good health and CMV-seronegative. Each CDR3 is given with its conserved first and last residue. A D gene is named only where the DNA matches it firmly. Not all rows give a size; the values are once, few, many and, for expanded clones, a class.

D	size	V	J	DNA	CDR3
.	.	TRBV27	TRBJ2-3	TGTGCCACTCAAAGTTACACCCAGACAGATACGCAGTATTTT	CATQSYTQTDTQYF
.	.	TRBV6-6	TRBJ2-1	TGTGTCTCGTCTTCCTACAATGAGCAGTTCTTC	CVSSSYNEQFF
.	.	TRBV29-1	TRBJ2-7	TGCAGCGTTGTTCCTTCGACGGGTGGCTACGAGCAGTACTTC	CSVVPSTGGYEQYF
TRBD2	.	TRBV2	TRBJ2-1	TGTGCCAGCAGTGGGGGGGGCAATGAGCAGTTCTTC	CASSGGGNEQFF
TRBD2	few	TRBV7-9	TRBJ2-7	TGTGCCAGCAGCTTAGAGGGACTAGCCATTTTCAAGGACGAGCAGTACTTC	CASSLEGLAIFKDEQYF
.	.	TRBV10-3	TRBJ1-5	TGTGCCACCGAACAGGGCTATAGCAATCAGCCCCAGCATTTT	CATEQGYSNQPQHF
TRBD2	.	TRBV5-1	TRBJ2-2	TGCGCCAGCAGCCCGCGCGCGGGGACTAGCGGCCCCGGGGAGCTGTTTTTT	CASSPRAGTSGPGELFF
TRBD1	.	TRBV30	TRBJ2-5	TGTGCCTGGAGGATAAAGGACAGGGTGGAGACCCAGTACTTC	CAWRIKDRVETQYF
TRBD2	.	TRBV27	TRBJ2-3	TGTGCCAGCAGTCCCCACGGGACTAGTTTTGCAGATACGCAGTATTTT	CASSPHGTSFADTQYF
.	.	TRBV29-1	TRBJ2-3	TGCAGCGTTGCTGTAGCGGTTGGTGATACGCAGTATTTT	CSVAVAVGDTQYF
TRBD2	.	TRBV5-1	TRBJ2-1	TGCGCCAGCAGCCCAGGGACTAGCGCTTACAATGAGCAGTTCTTC	CASSPGTSAYNEQFF
.	few	TRBV9	TRBJ1-2	TGTGCCAGCAGCGTAGAAGGTGGTCGGGCAGGGGTAAGAGGCTACACCTTC	CASSVEGGRAGVRGYTF
TRBD2	few	TRBV6-5	TRBJ2-3	TGTGCCAGCAGGGGACTAGCCACAGATACGCAGTATTTT	CASRGLATDTQYF
.	.	TRBV30	TRBJ1-2	TGTGCCTGGAGTAGCGGCCTGGGCGGCTACACCTTC	CAWSSGLGGYTF
TRBD1	.	TRBV5-1	TRBJ1-1	TGCGCCAGCAGGATGGACAGGGGAATTAGTGAAGCTTTCTTT	CASRMDRGISEAFF
.	.	TRBV5-6	TRBJ1-4	TGTGCCAGCAGCCTGGACAGAAATAATGAAAAACTGTTTTTT	CASSLDRNNEKLFF
.	.	TRBV5-8	TRBJ2-6	TGTGCCAGCAGCCCCGGGGTTTCTGGGGCCAACGTCCTGACTTTC	CASSPGVSGANVLTF
.	.	TRBV7-9	TRBJ2-5	TGTGCCAGCAGCTTAGCGGGCGGGGGCAAGCAGTACTTC	CASSLAGGGKQYF
.	.	TRBV28	TRBJ1-5	TGTGCCAGCAGGGGTGGAGGGTCTAGCAATCAGCCCCAGCATTTT	CASRGGGSSNQPQHF
.	.	TRBV6-5	TRBJ2-1	TGTGCCAGCAGTTTCATATCAGAAGACAATGAGCAGTTCTTC	CASSFISEDNEQFF
TRBD1	.	TRBV7-2	TRBJ2-3	TGTGCCAGCAGCTTAGGTGGGGGACAGGGAACAGATACGCAGTATTTT	CASSLGGGQGTDTQYF
TRBD2	.	TRBV9	TRBJ2-6	TGTGCCAGCAGCCGCGGACTAGCGGGAATTGGTGGGGCCAACGTCCTGACTTTC	CASSRGLAGIGGANVLTF
TRBD2	.	TRBV7-3	TRBJ2-7	TGTGCCAGCAGCCTTAGCGGGAGCCAGGTGTACGAGCAGTACTTC	CASSLSGSQVYEQYF
.	once	TRBV5-8	TRBJ2-1	TGTGCCAGCATTCGACAGCCCACCTACAATGAGCAGTTCTTC	CASIRQPTYNEQFF
.	.	TRBV6-1	TRBJ2-3	TGTGCCAGCAGTGCCCACGAAGCACCTAGCACAGATACGCAGTATTTT	CASSAHEAPSTDTQYF
.	.	TRBV19	TRBJ2-3	TGTGCCACTATTTCTCCGGGCCGGGATGTTACGCAGTATTTT	CATISPGRDVTQYF
TRBD1	.	TRBV30	TRBJ1-6	TGTGCCTGGACTCCGGGACAGGGACGTTCACCCCTCCACTTT	CAWTPGQGRSPLHF
TRBD2	.	TRBV7-6	TRBJ2-2	TGTGCCAGCAGCCTCGGGGCTAGCGGGAACACCGGGGAGCTGTTTTTT	CASSLGASGNTGELFF
TRBD2	once	TRBV7-9	TRBJ2-1	TGTGCCAGCAGCTTAGACCCCGCTAGCGGGAGGGCGGCGGGCAATGAGCAGTTCTTC	CASSLDPASGRAAGNEQFF
TRBD1	.	TRBV4-1	TRBJ2-7	TGCGCCAGCAGCCTTAAGACAGGGGAGGCTTACGAGCAGTACTTC	CASSLKTGEAYEQYF
TRBD2	.	TRBV5-4	TRBJ2-5	TGTGCCAGCAGCCCGATGACTAGCGACCAAGAGACCCAGTACTTC	CASSPMTSDQETQYF
.	.	TRBV4-2	TRBJ1-5	TGTGCCAGCAGCCAAGATGGCCAGGCGAATCAGCCCCAGCATTTT	CASSQDGQANQPQHF
.	once	TRBV27	TRBJ2-1	TGTGCCAGCAGTTTAAGTGATAGCGGTTACAATGAGCAGTTCTTC	CASSLSDSGYNEQFF
TRBD2	few	TRBV14	TRBJ2-7	TGTGCCAGCAGCCAAGGTCTAGCGGGATACTCCTACGAGCAGTACTTC	CASSQGLAGYSYEQYF
TRBD1	.	TRBV6-6	TRBJ1-3	TGTGCCAGCACCAAGGACAGGGGTGCGGGAAACACCATATATTTT	CASTKDRGAGNTIYF
.	.	TRBV5-1	TRBJ2-1	TGCGCCAGCAGCTTGGTCCCGGAGAGCTCCTACAATGAGCAGTTCTTC	CASSLVPESSYNEQFF
TRBD1	.	TRBV6-1	TRBJ1-1	TGTGCCAGCAGTCAAGGGACAGGGCATAGGAACACTGAAGCTTTCTTT	CASSQGTGHRNTEAFF
.	.	TRBV4-3	TRBJ2-1	TGCGCCAGCAGCCAAGGGGAGACTAGTCCCTCCTACAATGAGCAGTTCTTC	CASSQGETSPSYNEQFF
TRBD1	once	TRBV28	TRBJ2-2	TGTGCCAGCAGTATTAGACAGGGGTACACCGGGGAGCTGTTTTTT	CASSIRQGYTGELFF
.	.	TRBV6-1	TRBJ2-3	TGTGCCAGCAGGACTAGCACAGATACGCAGTATTTT	CASRTSTDTQYF
.	.	TRBV18	TRBJ1-1	TGTGCCAGCTCACCTCAGGGGTTTAACATGAACACTGAAGCTTTCTTT	CASSPQGFNMNTEAFF
.	.	TRBV28	TRBJ1-1	TGTGCCAGCACCCTGGGGGGAGGGGTCACTGAAGCTTTCTTT	CASTLGGGVTEAFF
.	.	TRBV7-2	TRBJ1-2	TGTGCCAGCAGCTTACAGGGAAAGGATGGCTACACCTTC	CASSLQGKDGYTF
TRBD1	few	TRBV4-3	TRBJ1-2	TGCGCCAGCAGCCAAGATGTGATAAGGGAGACAGGGGCACGGGGCTACACCTTC	CASSQDVIRETGARGYTF
.	.	TRBV30	TRBJ1-2	TGTGCCTGGAGTGGAATAAGACAGGTGGTTGCCTATGGCTACACCTTC	CAWSGIRQVVAYGYTF
TRBD1	.	TRBV19	TRBJ1-2	TGTGCCAGTAGTATAGATCGAGGGACAGGTGGCTACACCTTC	CASSIDRGTGGYTF
TRBD2	.	TRBV7-9	TRBJ2-7	TGTGCCAGCAGCTTCGGGACTAGCGGGATGGTCTTCTCCTACGAGCAGTACTTC	CASSFGTSGMVFSYEQYF
.	.	TRBV30	TRBJ2-5	TGTGCCTGGAGTGTACGGGAGACCCAGTACTTC	CAWSVRETQYF
TRBD1	.	TRBV30	TRBJ2-2	TGTGCCTACCAAACTCAGGGGGCCGGGGAGCTGTTTTTT	CAYQTQGAGELFF
TRBD1	few	TRBV9	TRBJ2-3	TGTGCCAGCAGCGCCAGGGGACAGGACACAGATACGCAGTATTTT	CASSARGQDTDTQYF
.	once	TRBV25-1	TRBJ2-7	TGTGCCAGCAGTGGGGTGGGCCCCTACGAGCAGTACTTC	CASSGVGPYEQYF
.	.	TRBV6-1	TRBJ2-1	TGTGCCAGCTTGGCCAGTTTGGCCTACAATGAGCAGTTCTTC	CASLASLAYNEQFF